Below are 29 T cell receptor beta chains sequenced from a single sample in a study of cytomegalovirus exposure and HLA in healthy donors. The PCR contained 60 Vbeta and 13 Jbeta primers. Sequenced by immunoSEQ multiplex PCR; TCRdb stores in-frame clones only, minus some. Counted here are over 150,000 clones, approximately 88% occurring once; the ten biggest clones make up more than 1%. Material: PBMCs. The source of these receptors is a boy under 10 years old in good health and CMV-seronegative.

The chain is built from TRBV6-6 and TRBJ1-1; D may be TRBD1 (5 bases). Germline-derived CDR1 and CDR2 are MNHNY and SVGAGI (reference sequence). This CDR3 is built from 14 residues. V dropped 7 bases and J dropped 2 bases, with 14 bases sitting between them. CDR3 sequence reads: CASIGATSNTEAFF. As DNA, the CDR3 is TGTGCCAGCATAGGGGCCACAAGCAACACTGAAGCTTTCTTT.

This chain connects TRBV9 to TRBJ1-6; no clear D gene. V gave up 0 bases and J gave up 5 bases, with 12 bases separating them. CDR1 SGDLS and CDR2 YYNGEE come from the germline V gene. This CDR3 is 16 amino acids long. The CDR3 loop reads CASSVDPTGNNSPLHF. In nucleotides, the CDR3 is TGTGCCAGCAGCGTAGACCCGACGGGGAATAATTCACCCCTCCACTTT.

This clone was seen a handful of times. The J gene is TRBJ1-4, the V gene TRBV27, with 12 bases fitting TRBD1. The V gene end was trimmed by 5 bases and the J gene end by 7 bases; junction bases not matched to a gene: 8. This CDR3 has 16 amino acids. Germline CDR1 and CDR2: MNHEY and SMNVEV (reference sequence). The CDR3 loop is CASSPHGTGGFEKLFF. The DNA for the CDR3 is TGTGCCAGCAGTCCGCATGGGACAGGGGGCTTTGAAAAACTGTTTTTT.

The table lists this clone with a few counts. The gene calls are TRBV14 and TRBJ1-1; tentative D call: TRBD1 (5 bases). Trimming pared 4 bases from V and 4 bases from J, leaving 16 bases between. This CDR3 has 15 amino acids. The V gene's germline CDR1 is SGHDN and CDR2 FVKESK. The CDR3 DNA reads TGTGCCAGCAGCCCCAGGGTAATAGAACGCACTGAAGCTTTCTTT. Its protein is CASSPRVIERTEAFF.

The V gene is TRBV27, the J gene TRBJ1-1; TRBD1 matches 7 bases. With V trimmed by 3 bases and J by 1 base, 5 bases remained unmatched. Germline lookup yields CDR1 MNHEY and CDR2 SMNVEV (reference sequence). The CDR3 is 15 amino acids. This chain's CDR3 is CASSFQRTGNTEAFF. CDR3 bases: TGTGCCAGCAGTTTCCAGAGGACAGGGAACACTGAAGCTTTCTTT.

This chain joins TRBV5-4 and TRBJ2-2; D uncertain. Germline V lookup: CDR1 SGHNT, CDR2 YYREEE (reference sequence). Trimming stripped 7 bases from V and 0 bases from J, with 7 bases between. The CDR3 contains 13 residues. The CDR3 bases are TGTGCCAGCCCACAGCCGAACACCGGGGAGCTGTTTTTT. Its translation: CASPQPNTGELFF.

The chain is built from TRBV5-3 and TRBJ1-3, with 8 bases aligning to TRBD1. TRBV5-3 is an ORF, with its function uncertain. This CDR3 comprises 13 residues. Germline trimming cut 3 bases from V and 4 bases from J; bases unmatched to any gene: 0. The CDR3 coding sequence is TGTGCCAGAAGCTGGACAGGGGGAAACACCATATATTTT. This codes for CARSWTGGNTIYF.

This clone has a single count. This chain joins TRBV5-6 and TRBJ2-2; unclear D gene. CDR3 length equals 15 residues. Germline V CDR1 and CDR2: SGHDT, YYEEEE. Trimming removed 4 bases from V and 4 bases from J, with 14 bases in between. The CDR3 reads CASSGPSILTGELFF. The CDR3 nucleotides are TGTGCCAGCAGCGGGCCCAGTATACTCACCGGGGAGCTGTTTTTT.

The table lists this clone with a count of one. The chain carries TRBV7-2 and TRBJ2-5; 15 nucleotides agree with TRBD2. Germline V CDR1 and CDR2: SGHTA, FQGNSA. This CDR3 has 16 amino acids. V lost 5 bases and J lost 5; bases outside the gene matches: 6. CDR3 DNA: TGTGCCAGCAGCCTTTGGACTAGCGGGGGGGGTGAGACCCAGTACTTC. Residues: CASSLWTSGGGETQYF.

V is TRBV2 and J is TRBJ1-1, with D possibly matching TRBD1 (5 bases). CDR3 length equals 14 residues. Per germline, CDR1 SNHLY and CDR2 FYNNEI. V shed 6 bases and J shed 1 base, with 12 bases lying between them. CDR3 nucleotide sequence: TGTGCCAGCAGGTATTACACAGGGAACACTGAAGCTTTCTTT. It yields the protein CASRYYTGNTEAFF.

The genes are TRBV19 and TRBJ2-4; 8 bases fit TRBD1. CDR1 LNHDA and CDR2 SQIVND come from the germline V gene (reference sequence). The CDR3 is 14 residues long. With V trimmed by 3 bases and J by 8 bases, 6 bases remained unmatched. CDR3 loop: CASSIGQGKDIQYF. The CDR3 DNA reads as TGTGCCAGTAGTATCGGACAGGGAAAGGACATTCAGTACTTC.

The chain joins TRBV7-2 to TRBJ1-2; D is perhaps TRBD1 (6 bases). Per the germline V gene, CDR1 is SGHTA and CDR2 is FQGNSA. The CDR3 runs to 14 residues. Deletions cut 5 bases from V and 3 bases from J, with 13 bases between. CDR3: CASSPDSVDYGYTF. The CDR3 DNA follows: TGTGCCAGCAGCCCGGACAGTGTTGACTATGGCTACACCTTC.

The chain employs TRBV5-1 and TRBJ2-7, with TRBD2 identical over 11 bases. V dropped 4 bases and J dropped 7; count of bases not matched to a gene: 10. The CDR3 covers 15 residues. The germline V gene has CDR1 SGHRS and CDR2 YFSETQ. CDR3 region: CASSPGSGGAREQYV. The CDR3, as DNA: TGCGCCAGCAGCCCTGGTAGCGGGGGGGCCCGGGAGCAGTACGTC.

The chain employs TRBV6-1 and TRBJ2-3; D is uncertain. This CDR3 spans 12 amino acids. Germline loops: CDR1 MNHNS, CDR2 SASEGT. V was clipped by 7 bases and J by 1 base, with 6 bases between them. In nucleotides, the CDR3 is TGTGCCAGCACTGTTGGCACAGATACGCAGTATTTT. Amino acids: CASTVGTDTQYF.

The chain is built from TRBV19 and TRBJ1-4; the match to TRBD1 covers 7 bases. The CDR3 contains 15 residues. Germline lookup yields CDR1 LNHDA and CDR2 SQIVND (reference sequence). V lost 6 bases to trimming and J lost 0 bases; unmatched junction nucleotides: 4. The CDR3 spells CASSLDRATNEKLFF. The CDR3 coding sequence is TGTGCCAGTAGCCTTGACAGGGCAACTAATGAAAAACTGTTTTTT. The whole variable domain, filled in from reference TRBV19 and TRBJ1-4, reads DGGITQSPKYLFRKEGQNVTLSCEQNLNHDAMYWYRQDPGQGLRLIYYSQIVNDFQKGDIAEGYSVSREKKESFPLTVTSAQKNPTAFYLCASSLDRATNEKLFFGSGTQLSVL.

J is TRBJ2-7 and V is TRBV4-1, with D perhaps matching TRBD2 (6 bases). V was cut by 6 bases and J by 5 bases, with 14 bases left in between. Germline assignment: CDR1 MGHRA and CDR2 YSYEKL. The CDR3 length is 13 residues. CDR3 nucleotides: TGCGCCAGCAGTGGCGGGATGGGCGACGAGCAGTACTTC. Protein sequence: CASSGGMGDEQYF.

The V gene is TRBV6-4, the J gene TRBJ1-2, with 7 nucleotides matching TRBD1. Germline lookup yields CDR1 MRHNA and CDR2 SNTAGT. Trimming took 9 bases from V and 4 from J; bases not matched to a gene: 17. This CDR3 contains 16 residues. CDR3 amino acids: CARGVGQATLCYGYTF. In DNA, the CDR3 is TGTGCCAGGGGGGTCGGACAGGCGACCCTATGCTATGGCTACACCTTC.

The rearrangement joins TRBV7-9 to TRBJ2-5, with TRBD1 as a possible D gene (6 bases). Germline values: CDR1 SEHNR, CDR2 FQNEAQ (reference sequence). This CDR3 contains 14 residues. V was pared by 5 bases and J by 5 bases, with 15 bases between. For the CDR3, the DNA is TGTGCCAGCAGCCAGGGACATTGGGGGGAGACCCAGTACTTC. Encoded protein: CASSQGHWGETQYF.

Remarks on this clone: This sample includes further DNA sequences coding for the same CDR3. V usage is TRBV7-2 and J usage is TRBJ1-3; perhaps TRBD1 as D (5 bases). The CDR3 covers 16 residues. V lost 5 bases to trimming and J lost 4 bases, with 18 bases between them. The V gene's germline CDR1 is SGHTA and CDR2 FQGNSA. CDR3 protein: CASSQTRAGSGNTIYF. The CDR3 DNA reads TGTGCCAGCAGCCAAACCAGGGCTGGGTCCGGAAACACCATATATTTT.

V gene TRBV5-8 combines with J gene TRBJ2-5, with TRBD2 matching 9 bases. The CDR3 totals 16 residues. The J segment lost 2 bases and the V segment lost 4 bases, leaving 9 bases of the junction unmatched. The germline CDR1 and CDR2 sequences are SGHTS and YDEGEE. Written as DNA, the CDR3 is TGTGCCAGCAGCCCTGGGAGCGGGGGGAGGCAAGAGACCCAGTACTTC. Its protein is CASSPGSGGRQETQYF.

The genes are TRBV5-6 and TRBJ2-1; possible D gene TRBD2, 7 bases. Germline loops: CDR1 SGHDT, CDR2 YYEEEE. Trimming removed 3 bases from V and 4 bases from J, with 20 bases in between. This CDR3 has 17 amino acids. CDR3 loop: CASSYSSARGGYNEQFF. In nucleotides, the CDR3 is TGTGCCAGCAGCTATTCTAGCGCGAGGGGGGGGTACAATGAGCAGTTCTTC.

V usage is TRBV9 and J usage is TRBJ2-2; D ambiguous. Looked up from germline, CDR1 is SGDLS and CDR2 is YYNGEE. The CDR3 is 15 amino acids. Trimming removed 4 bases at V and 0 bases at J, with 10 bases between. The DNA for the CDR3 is TGTGCCAGCAGCACAAGTAATACGAACACCGGGGAGCTGTTTTTT. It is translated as CASSTSNTNTGELFF.

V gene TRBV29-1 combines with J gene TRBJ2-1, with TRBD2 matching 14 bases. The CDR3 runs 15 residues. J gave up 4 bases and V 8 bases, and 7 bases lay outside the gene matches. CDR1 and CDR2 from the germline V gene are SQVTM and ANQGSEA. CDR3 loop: CSSGLAGGLYNEQFF. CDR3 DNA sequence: TGCAGCTCTGGACTAGCGGGGGGTTTATACAATGAGCAGTTCTTC.

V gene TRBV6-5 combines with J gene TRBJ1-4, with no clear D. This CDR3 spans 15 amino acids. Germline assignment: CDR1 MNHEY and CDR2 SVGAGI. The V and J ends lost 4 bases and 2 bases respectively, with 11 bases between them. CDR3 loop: CASSFEGKTNEKLFF. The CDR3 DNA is TGTGCCAGCAGTTTTGAGGGAAAGACTAATGAAAAACTGTTTTTT.

The CDR3 coding sequence is TGTGCCAGCAGCTTACTCGCAACAGGACGTATCCAGTACTTC. This codes for CASSLLATGRIQYF. The rearrangement links TRBV7-2 to TRBJ2-5; D perhaps matches TRBD1 (5 bases). This CDR3 contains 14 residues. The V end was cut by 2 bases, the J end by 10 bases, with 17 bases between. Germline CDR1 and CDR2: SGHTA and FQGNSA.

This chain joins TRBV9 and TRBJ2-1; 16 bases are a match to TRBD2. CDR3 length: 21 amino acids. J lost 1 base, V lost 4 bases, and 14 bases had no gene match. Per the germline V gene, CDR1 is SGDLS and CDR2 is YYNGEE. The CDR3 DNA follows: TGTGCCAGCAGCCCAGCAGAGGGACTAGCGGGAGGGCCCGGGTCCTACAATGAGCAGTTCTTC. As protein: CASSPAEGLAGGPGSYNEQFF.

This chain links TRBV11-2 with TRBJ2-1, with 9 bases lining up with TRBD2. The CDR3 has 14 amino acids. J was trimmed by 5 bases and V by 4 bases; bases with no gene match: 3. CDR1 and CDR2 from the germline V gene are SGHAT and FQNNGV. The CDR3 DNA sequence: TGTGCCAGCAGCTCCTTAGCGGGGGACAATGAGCAGTTCTTC. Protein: CASSSLAGDNEQFF.

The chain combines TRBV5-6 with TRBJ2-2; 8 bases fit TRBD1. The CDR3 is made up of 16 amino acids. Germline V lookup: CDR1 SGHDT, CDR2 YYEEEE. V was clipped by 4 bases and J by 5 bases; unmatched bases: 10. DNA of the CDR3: TGTGCCAGCAGCCCCTCAGGACAGGGACGGACCGGGGAGCTGTTTTTT. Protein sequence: CASSPSGQGRTGELFF.

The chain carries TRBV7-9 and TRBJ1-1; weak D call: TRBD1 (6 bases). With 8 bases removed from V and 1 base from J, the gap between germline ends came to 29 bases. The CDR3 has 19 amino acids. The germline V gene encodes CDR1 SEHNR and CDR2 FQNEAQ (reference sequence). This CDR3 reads CASPGKPHREGIPNTEAFF. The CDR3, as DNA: TGTGCCAGCCCAGGGAAACCCCACAGGGAAGGCATTCCGAACACTGAAGCTTTCTTT. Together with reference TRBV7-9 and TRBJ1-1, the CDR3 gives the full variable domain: DTGVSQNPRHKITKRGQNVTFRCDPISEHNRLYWYRQTLGQGPEFLTYFQNEAQLEKSRLLSDRFSAERPKGSFSTLEIQRTEQGDSAMYLCASPGKPHREGIPNTEAFFGQGTRLTVV.